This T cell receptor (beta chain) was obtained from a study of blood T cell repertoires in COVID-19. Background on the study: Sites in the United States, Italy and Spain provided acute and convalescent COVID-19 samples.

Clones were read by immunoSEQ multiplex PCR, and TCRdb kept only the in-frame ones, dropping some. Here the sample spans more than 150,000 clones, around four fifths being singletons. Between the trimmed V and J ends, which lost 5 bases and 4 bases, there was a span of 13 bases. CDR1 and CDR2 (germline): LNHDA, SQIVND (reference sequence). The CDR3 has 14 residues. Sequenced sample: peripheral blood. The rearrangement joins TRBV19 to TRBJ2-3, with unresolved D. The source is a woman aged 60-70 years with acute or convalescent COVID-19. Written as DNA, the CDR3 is TGTGCCAGTAGTTCCCGCGACATCTCAGATACGCAGTATTTT. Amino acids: CASSSRDISDTQYF.